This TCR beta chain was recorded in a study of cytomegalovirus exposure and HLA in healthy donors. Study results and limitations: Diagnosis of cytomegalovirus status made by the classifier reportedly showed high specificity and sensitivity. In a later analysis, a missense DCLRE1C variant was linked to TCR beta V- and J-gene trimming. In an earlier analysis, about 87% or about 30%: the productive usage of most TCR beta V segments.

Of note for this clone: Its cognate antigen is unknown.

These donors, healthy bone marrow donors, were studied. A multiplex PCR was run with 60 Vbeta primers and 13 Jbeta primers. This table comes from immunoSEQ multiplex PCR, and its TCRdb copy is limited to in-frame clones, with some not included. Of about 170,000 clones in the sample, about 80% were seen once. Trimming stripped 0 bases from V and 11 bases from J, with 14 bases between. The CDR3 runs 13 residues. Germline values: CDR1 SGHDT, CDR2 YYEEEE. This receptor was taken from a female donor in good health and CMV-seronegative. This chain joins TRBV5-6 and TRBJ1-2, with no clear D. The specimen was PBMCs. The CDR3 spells CASSLGAGVRYTF. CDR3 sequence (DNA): TGTGCCAGCAGCTTGGGGGCCGGTGTAAGGTACACCTTC.